This section outlines one TCR beta chain sequence together with its context. The data belong to a study of blood T cell repertoires in COVID-19. V was pared by 7 bases and J by 4 bases, with 15 bases of the junction left unmatched. The germline CDR1 and CDR2 sequences are MDHEN and SYDVKM. This CDR3 region has 17 residues. The assay was immunoSEQ multiplex PCR, and TCRdb's table has in-frame clones only and misses some. This table holds roughly 100,000 clones, 86% found once. Sequenced: peripheral blood. The TCR was taken from an elderly man with acute or convalescent COVID-19. The chain links TRBV28 to TRBJ2-2, with 7 bases identical to TRBD2. The CDR3 reads CASTPGGAGRGTGELFF. The DNA of the CDR3 is TGTGCCAGCACCCCGGGCGGGGCAGGGAGGGGCACCGGGGAGCTGTTTTTT. The full variable domain, completed using reference TRBV28 and TRBJ2-2, is DVKVTQSSRYLVKRTGEKVFLECVQDMDHENMFWYRQDPGLGLRLIYFSYDVKMKEKGDIPEGYSVSREKKERFSLILESASTNQTSMYLCASTPGGAGRGTGELFFGEGSRLTVL.